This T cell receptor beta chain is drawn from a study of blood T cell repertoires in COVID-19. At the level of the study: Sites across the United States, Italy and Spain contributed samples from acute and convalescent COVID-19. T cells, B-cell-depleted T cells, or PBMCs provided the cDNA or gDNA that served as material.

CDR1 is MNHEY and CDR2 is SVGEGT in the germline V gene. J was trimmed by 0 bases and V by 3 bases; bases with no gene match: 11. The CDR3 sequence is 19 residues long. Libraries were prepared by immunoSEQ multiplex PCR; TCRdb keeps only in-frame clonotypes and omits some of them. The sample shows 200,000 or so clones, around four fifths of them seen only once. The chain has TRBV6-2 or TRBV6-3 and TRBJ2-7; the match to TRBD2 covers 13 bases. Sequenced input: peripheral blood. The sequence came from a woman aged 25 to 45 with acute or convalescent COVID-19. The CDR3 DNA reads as TGTGCCAGCAGTTATGAGGTGACTAGCGGGGGGTTGAGCTCCTACGAGCAGTACTTC. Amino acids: CASSYEVTSGGLSSYEQYF.